This paragraph covers one T cell receptor beta chain sequence. This clonotype was picked up many times. Its target antigen remains unknown. Base qualities are not provided; no much larger clone lies one nucleotide away. The source of the sample is a study of regulatory T cells in long-lasting Graves disease listed by TCRdb under 2021. As for the study more broadly: Persistent Graves' disease was defined as antithyroid drug treatment for over 5 years with persistently positive TSH receptor autoantibodies. Persistent Graves' disease patients were compared with newly diagnosed Graves' disease patients by peripheral blood TCR sequencing and RNA sequencing. The study was conducted in China and was registered as a clinical trial. A total of around 33 samples underwent TCR sequencing, from about 13 patients with persistent Graves' disease and roughly 20 patients with newly diagnosed Graves' disease. Persistent Graves' disease patients in the clinical cohort had taken antithyroid drugs for about 10.3 years on average. The paper as a whole reports these results and caveats: Only peripheral blood was studied, because thyroid tissue, the primary lesion, was inaccessible. Only the TCR beta chain was sequenced and analyzed. Compared with newly diagnosed patients, patients with persistent Graves' disease had lower TCR Shannon entropy and fewer highly expanded clones, which suggests clonal expansion. A larger number of public clonotypes was shared among persistent patients (fewer than 3,000) than among newly diagnosed patients (around 890). Preferential use of TRBV28, TRBJ1-2 and TRBJ2-5 was observed in persistent disease, whereas TRBV20-1 and TRBJ2-1 were favored in newly diagnosed disease. As a limitation, the authors acknowledged that the small sample size may reduce accuracy.

Relative to germline, V is missing 6 bases and J is missing 0 bases, with 10 bases of the junction outside any gene match. CDR1 and CDR2 are drawn from the germline V gene: MDHEN, SYDVKM. The CDR3 covers 16 residues, taking in both the cysteine and the phenylalanine. Only the CDR3 DNA stays, 48 bases, in frame from base 1. The meaning of the sample's time point label: persistent/refractory GD, antithyroid drugs over 5 years with positive TRAb. For both TCR sequencing and RNA sequencing, RNA was extracted from PBMCs in TRIzol. Graves' disease was diagnosed according to American Thyroid Association guidelines. The patients came from an endocrinology department in Xi'an, China. From each patient, around 9 milliliters of peripheral blood was collected into an EDTA anticoagulant tube. Ficoll Paque Plus density gradient separation was used to isolate PBMCs, and no further T cell sorting was performed. An Agilent 2100 Bioanalyzer and agarose gel were used to check RNA quality, while a NanoDrop 2000 measured RNA concentration.

The library was produced with multiplex PCR. Sequenced using an Illumina HiSeq 4000. CDR3 regions were amplified by Arm-PCR with iRepertoire HTBI primers to construct TCR beta libraries. Before sequencing, the PCR products went through gel purification. Processing in the source paper ran as follows. Gene usage analysis of CDR3 amino acid clonotypes relied on the approximately 60 TRBV and 13 to 15 TRBJ segments identified across samples. Filtered high-quality paired reads were merged into contigs using COPE and FqMerger. BLAST was used to align contigs to IMGT TRBV, TRBD and TRBJ reference genes, and CDR3 was defined according to IMGT. Clonotypes above 0.1% frequency were classified as highly expanded clones. Shannon entropy was used to measure repertoire diversity, and the Gini coefficient was used to measure V-J evenness. Clonotypes shared by more than one individual were considered public. The raw public data were reprocessed by TCRdb itself: fastp quality trimming at Q25, MiXCR clonotype calling, in-frame beta chains only. Each entry merges the rows of one CDR3 protein and shows their most common DNA and genes. The V and J calls and clone size come from TCRdb's table, not from the authors' own analysis. This sample lists roughly 450,000 distinct CDR3 sequences; 20% to 25% were detected once. 26% of the sample belongs to the ten largest clones.

This receptor was obtained from a female donor with Graves disease. Sequences were derived from peripheral blood mononuclear cells (PBMCs), sampled when the disease was refractory, from a patient treated with antithyroid drugs. The sequence is built from TRBV28 and TRBJ1-2; 7 of the junction bases match TRBD1. Read as DNA, the sequence is TGTGCCAGCAGGCTTACCGGGACAGCAGCTAACTATGGCTACACCTTC. Translated, this is CASRLTGTAANYGYTF.